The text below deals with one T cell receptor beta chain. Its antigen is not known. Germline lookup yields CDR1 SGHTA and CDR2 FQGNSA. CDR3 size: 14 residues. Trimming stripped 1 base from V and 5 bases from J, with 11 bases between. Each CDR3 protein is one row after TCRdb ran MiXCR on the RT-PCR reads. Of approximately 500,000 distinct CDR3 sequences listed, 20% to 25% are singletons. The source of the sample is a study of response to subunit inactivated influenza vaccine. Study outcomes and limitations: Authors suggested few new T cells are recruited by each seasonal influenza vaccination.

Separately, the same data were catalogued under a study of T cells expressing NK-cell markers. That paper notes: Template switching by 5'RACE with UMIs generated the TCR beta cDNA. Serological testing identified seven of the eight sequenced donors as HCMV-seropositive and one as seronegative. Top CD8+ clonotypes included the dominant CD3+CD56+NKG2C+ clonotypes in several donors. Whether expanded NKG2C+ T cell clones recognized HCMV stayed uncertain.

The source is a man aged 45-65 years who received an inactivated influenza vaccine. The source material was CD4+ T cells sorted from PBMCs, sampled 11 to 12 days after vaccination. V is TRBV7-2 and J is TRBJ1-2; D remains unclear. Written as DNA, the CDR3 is TGTGCCAGCAGCTTAGAGGGCAGGAGTTATGGCTACACCTTC. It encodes CASSLEGRSYGYTF.